The 8 T cell receptor beta chains in this list originate from one sample, sequenced in a study of shared clonotypes between healthy human individuals. Some clones are missing from TCRdb's copy, which holds only in-frame ones; the method was immunoSEQ multiplex PCR. The data hold millions of clones, with 90% to 95% observed a single time. Positive CCR7 selection of CD45RO-negative cells yielded the naive CD8 cells, and terminally differentiated effector memory CD45RA+ cells were excluded. Sequences were obtained from naive CD8+ T cells from PBMCs. The receptors were sampled from a man younger than 30 in good health. Some clones in this sample may be carry-over from other donors' samples.

This CDR3 reads CASLRRGAKNIQYF. The CDR3 DNA is TGTGCCAGCCTTCGCAGGGGGGCCAAAAACATTCAGTACTTC. The genes are TRBV5-8 and TRBJ2-4; 7 bases match TRBD1. J lost 1 base, V lost 7 bases, and 5 bases had no gene match. The CDR3 is 14 residues long. CDR1 is SGHTS, CDR2 YDEGEE, per germline.

V usage is TRBV7-9 and J usage is TRBJ2-7, with D maybe TRBD1 (6 bases). The V gene lost 5 bases and the J gene lost 3 bases, with 14 bases spanning the gap. The CDR3 has 14 amino acids. Germline V gene sequence: CDR1 SEHNR, CDR2 FQNEAQ (reference sequence). Here the CDR3 reads CASSHQGGIYEQYF. Here the CDR3 DNA reads TGTGCCAGCAGCCATCAAGGGGGAATCTACGAGCAGTACTTC.

The chain employs TRBV11-1 and TRBJ1-1, with D unclear. Per germline, CDR1 SGHAT and CDR2 FQDESV (reference sequence). The CDR3 loop spans 14 amino acids. Trimming left V 1 base short and J 1 base short, with 7 bases between. The CDR3 nucleotides are TGTGCCAGCAGCTTAGAAGGGTGGAACACTGAAGCTTTCTTT. It translates to CASSLEGWNTEAFF.

The chain combines TRBV10-2 with TRBJ2-7; 9 bases align to TRBD2. This CDR3 has 11 residues. After removal of 10 bases from V and 7 bases from J, the junction contained 5 bases not matched to a gene. Per the germline V gene, CDR1 is WSHSY and CDR2 is SAAADI. The CDR3 spells CATLAGEEQYF. The CDR3 bases are TGCGCCACCTTAGCGGGAGAGGAGCAGTACTTC.

Concerning this clone itself: Other DNA sequences in this sample translate to the same CDR3. The rearrangement links TRBV29-1 to TRBJ2-3; 9 positions match TRBD2. V trimming: 3 bases; J trimming: 5 bases; junction bases outside the gene matches: 9. CDR1 and CDR2 from the germline V gene are SQVTM and ANQGSEA. There are 15 residues in the CDR3. CDR3 DNA: TGCAGCGTTGATGGGGTAGCGGGGGTCGAAGATACGCAGTATTTT. This codes for CSVDGVAGVEDTQYF.

This clone was observed a few times. The sample holds other DNA sequences that translate to the same CDR3. This sequence joins TRBV6-6 and TRBJ2-7, with D hard to call. V gave up 0 bases and J gave up 1 base, with 4 bases separating them. CDR1 and CDR2 from the germline V gene are MNHNY and SVGAGI (reference sequence). There are 13 residues in the CDR3. CDR3 loop: CASSYSGSYEQYF. CDR3 DNA: TGTGCCAGCAGTTACTCGGGTTCCTACGAGCAGTACTTC.

CDR3 residues: CASSSGTRGAKNIQYF. CDR3 bases: TGTGCCAGCAGCTCCGGGACTAGGGGAGCCAAAAACATTCAGTACTTC. The rearrangement uses TRBV11-2 and TRBJ2-4, with TRBD2 matching over 8 bases. This CDR3 has 16 amino acids. CDR1 is SGHAT, CDR2 FQNNGV, per germline. V shed 4 bases, J shed 0 bases, and the junction held 5 bases outside the gene matches.

The rearrangement links TRBV27 to TRBJ2-2; 9 bases line up with TRBD1. CDR3 length equals 17 residues. The germline gives CDR1 MNHEY, CDR2 SMNVEV (reference sequence). With V trimmed by 5 bases and J by 0 bases, 7 bases remained unmatched. This CDR3 is CASSPPRQGANTGELFF. CDR3 sequence (DNA): TGTGCCAGCAGTCCCCCCCGACAGGGGGCGAACACCGGGGAGCTGTTTTTT.